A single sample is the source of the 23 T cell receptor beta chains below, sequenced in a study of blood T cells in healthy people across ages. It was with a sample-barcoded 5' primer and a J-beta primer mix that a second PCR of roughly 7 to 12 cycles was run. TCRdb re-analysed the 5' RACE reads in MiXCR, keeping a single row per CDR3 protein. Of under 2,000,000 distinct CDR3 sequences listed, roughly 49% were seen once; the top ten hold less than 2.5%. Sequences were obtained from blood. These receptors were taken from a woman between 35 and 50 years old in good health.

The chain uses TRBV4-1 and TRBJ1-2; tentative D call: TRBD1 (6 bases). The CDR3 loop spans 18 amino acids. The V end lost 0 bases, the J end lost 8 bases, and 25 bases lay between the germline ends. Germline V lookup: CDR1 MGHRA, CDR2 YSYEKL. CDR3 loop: CASSQDGGQGVSLKGYTF. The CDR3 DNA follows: TGCGCCAGCAGCCAAGATGGGGGGCAGGGAGTTAGTCTAAAAGGCTACACCTTC.

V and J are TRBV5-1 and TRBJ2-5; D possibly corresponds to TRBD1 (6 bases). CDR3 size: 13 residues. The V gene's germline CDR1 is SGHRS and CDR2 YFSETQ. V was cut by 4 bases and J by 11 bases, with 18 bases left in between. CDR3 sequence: CASSKGTRNEQYF. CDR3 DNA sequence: TGCGCCAGCAGCAAGGGGACAAGGAATGAGCAGTACTTC. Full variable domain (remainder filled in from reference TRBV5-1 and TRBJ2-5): KAGVTQTPRYLIKTRGQQVTLSCSPISGHRSVSWYQQTPGQGLQFLFEYFSETQRNKGNFPGRFSGRQFSNSRSEMNVSTLELGDSALYLCASSKGTRNEQYFGPGTRLLVL.

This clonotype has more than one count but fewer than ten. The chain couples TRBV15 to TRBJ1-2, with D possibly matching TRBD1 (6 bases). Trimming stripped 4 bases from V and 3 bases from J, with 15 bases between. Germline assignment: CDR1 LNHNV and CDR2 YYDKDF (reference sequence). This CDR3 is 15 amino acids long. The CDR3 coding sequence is TGTGCCACCAGCATCGTCGGAGGGGGGGACTATGGCTACACCTTC. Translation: CATSIVGGGDYGYTF. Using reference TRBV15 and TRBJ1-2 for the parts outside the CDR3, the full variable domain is DAMVIQNPRYQVTQFGKPVTLSCSQTLNHNVMYWYQQKSSQAPKLLFHYYDKDFNNEADTPDNFQSRRPNTSFCFLDIRSPGLGDTAMYLCATSIVGGGDYGYTFGSGTRLTVV.

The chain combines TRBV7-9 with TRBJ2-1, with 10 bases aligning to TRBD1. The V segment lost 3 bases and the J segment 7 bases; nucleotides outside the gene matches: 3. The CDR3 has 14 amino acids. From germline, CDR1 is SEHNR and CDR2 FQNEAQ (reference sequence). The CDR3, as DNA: TGTGCCAGCAGCTTGGGACAGGGGAAAAATGAGCAGTTCTTC. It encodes CASSLGQGKNEQFF.

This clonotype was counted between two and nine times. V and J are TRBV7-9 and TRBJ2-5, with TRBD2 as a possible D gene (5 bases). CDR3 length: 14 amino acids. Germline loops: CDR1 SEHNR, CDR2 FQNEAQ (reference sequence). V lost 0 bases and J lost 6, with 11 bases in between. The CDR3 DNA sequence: TGTGCCAGCAGCTTAGCGGTACTAGGGAAGACCCAGTACTTC. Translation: CASSLAVLGKTQYF.

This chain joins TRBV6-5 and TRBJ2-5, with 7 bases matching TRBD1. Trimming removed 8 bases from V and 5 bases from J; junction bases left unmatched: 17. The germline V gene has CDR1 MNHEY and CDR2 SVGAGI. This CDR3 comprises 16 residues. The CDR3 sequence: CASSRTGITIGETQYF. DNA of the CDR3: TGTGCCAGCTCCCGGACAGGCATAACCATCGGGGAGACCCAGTACTTC.

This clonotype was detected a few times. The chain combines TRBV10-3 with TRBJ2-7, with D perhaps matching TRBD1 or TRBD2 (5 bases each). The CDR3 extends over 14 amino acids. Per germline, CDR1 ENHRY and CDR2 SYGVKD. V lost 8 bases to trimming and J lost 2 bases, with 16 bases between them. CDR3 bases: TGTGCCATCGGGCTCCGGGACGGTCCCTACGAGCAGTACTTC. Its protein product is CAIGLRDGPYEQYF.

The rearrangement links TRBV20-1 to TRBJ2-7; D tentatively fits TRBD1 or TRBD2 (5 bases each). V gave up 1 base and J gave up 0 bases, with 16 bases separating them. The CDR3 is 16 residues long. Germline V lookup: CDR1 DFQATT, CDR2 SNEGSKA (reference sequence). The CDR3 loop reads CSARGGMRGSSYEQYF. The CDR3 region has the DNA TGCAGTGCTAGAGGGGGTATGAGGGGATCCTCCTACGAGCAGTACTTC.

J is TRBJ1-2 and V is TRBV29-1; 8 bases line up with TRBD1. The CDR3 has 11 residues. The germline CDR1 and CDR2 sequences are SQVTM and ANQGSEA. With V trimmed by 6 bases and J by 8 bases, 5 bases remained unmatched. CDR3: CSVQGARGYTF. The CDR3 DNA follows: TGCAGCGTGCAGGGGGCGCGGGGCTACACCTTC.

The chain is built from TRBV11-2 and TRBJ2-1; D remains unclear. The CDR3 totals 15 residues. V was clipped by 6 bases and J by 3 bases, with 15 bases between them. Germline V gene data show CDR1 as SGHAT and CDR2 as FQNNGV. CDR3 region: CASSLINWNYNEQFF. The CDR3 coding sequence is TGTGCCAGCAGTTTAATAAACTGGAACTACAATGAGCAGTTCTTC.

The chain's CDR3 is CSALLGTSYSNQPQHF. The CDR3 bases are TGCAGTGCCCTTTTGGGGACTAGCTATAGCAATCAGCCCCAGCATTTT. This sequence joins TRBV20-1 and TRBJ1-5, with D perhaps matching TRBD1 (5 bases). V lost 6 bases to trimming and J lost 0 bases, with 18 bases between them. Germline V gives CDR1 DFQATT, CDR2 SNEGSKA (reference sequence). This CDR3 region has 16 residues.

CDR3 coding DNA: TGCAGTTGTTCAGGACCCGGGACCCTCCACTTT. It specifies CSCSGPGTLHF. The gene calls are TRBV20-1 and TRBJ1-6, with unresolved D. Germline V gene sequence: CDR1 DFQATT, CDR2 SNEGSKA (reference sequence). The CDR3 has 11 amino acids. Trimming pared 8 bases from V and 14 bases from J, leaving 16 bases between.

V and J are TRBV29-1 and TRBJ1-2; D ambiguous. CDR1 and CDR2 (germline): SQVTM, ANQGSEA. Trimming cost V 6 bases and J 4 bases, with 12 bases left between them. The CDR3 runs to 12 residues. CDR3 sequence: CSVEWAGYGYTF. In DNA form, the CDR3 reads TGCAGCGTCGAATGGGCGGGCTATGGCTACACCTTC. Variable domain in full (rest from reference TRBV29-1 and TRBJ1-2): SAVISQKPSRDICQRGTSLTIQCQVDSQVTMMFWYRQQPGQSLTLIATANQGSEATYESGFVIDKFPISRPNLTFSTLTVSNMSPEDSSIYLCSVEWAGYGYTFGSGTRLTVV.

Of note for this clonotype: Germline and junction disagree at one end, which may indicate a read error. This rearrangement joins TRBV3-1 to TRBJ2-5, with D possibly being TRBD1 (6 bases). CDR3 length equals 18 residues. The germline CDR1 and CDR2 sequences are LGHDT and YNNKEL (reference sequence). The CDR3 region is CASSQDGRVGGIWETQYF. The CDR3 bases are TGCGCCAGCAGCCAAGATGGCAGGGTTGGGGGCATTTGGGAGACCCAGTACTTC.

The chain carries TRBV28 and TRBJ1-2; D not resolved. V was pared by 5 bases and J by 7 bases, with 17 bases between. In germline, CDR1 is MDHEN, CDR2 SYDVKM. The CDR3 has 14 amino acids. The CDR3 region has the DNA TGTGCCAGCAGTACACCTGACGTATTCCGTGGCTACACCTTC. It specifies CASSTPDVFRGYTF.

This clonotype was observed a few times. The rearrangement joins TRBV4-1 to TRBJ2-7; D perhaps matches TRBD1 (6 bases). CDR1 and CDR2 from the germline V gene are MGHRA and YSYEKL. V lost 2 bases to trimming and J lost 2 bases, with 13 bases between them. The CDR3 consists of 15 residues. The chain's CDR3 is CASSQQTGETYEQYF. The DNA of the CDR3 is TGCGCCAGCAGCCAACAGACAGGCGAAACCTACGAGCAGTACTTC.

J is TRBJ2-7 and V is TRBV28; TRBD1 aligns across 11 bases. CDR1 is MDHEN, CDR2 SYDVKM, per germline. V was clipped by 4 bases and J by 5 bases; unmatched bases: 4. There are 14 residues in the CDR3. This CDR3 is CASSSRTGGHEQYF. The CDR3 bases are TGTGCCAGCAGTTCCCGGACAGGGGGCCACGAGCAGTACTTC.

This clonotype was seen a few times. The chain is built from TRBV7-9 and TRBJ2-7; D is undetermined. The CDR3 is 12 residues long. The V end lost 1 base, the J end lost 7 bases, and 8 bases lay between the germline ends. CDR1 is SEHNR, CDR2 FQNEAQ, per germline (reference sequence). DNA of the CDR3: TGTGCCAGCAGCTTAGTTTCCTGGGAGCAGTACTTC. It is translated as CASSLVSWEQYF.

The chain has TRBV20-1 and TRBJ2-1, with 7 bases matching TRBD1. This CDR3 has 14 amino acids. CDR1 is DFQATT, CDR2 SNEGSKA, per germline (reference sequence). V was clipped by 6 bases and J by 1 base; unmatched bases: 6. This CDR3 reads CSASDRESYNEQFF. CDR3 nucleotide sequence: TGCAGTGCCAGCGACAGGGAATCCTACAATGAGCAGTTCTTC.

The CDR3 DNA reads as TGCAGTGCTAGAAACGACAGGAATGGCTACACCTTC. This codes for CSARNDRNGYTF. The chain employs TRBV20-1 and TRBJ1-2; TRBD1 is a possible D gene (6 bases). Trimming stripped 2 bases from V and 6 bases from J, with 10 bases between. From germline, CDR1 is DFQATT and CDR2 SNEGSKA (reference sequence). The length of the CDR3 is 12 residues.

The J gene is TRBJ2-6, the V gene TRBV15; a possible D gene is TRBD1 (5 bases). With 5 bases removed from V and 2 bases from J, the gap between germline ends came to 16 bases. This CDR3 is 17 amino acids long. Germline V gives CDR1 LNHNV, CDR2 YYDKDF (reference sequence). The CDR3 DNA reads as TGTGCCACCAGCTTGCAGACCAGGGTAGCTGGGGCCAACGTCCTGACTTTC. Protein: CATSLQTRVAGANVLTF.

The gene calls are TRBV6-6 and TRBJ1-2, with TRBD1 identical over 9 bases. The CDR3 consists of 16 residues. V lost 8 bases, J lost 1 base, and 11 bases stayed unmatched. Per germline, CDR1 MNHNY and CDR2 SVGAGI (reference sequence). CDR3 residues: CASRIQGTGSNYGYTF. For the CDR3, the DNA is TGTGCCAGCCGAATACAGGGGACAGGGAGTAACTATGGCTACACCTTC.

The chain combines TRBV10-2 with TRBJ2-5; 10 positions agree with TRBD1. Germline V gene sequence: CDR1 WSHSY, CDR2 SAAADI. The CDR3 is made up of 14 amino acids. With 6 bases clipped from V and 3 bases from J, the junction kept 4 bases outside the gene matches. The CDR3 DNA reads TGCGCCAGCAGGGGACAGGGGATGGAAGAGACCCAGTACTTC. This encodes CASRGQGMEETQYF.